The text below deals with one TCR beta chain. It was during active infection that Seattle patients were enrolled and then longitudinally followed. These data belong to a study of blood T cell repertoires in COVID-19. Looking at the study overall: Donors in the United States, Italy and Spain gave samples during acute or convalescent COVID-19.

In the authors' methods: Amplification from reference gene primers served as the basis for estimated nucleated cell counts. TCRdb keeps only in-frame clones here, not all; method: immunoSEQ multiplex PCR. V, J and clone size are those of that table, while D and trimming were read from the DNA. The repertoire holds around 150,000 clones, approximately 82% seen once, with around 7% in the top ten. The germline V and J ends were trimmed by 4 bases and 5 bases, with 8 bases remaining between them. The CDR3 contains 12 residues. CDR1 and CDR2 from the germline V gene are MNHEY and SVGAGI. J is TRBJ2-5 and V is TRBV6-5; tentatively, D is TRBD2 (6 bases). The sequence came from a woman aged 40 to 49 with COVID-19, enrolled during active disease. Input material: peripheral blood. The CDR3, as DNA: TGTGCCAGCAGTTGGGACTTTGAGACCCAGTACTTC. Translated, it gives CASSWDFETQYF.